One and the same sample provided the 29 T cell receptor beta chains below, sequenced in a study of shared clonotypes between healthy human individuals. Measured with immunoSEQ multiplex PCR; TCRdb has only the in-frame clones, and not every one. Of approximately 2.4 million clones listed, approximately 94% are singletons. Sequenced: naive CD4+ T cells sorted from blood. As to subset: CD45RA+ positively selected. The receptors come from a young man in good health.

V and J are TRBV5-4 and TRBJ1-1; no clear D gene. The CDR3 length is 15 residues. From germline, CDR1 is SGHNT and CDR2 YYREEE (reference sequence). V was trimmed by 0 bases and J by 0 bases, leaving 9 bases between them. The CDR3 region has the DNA TGTGCCAGCAGCTTGGTGGCGAACCTGAACACTGAAGCTTTCTTT. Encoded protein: CASSLVANLNTEAFF.

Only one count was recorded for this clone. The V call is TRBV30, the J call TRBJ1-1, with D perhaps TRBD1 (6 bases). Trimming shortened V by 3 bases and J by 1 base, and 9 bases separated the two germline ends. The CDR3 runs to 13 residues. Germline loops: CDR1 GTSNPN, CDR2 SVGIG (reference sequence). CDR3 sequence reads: CAWRRQANTEAFF. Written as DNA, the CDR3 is TGTGCCTGGAGGAGACAGGCGAACACTGAAGCTTTCTTT.

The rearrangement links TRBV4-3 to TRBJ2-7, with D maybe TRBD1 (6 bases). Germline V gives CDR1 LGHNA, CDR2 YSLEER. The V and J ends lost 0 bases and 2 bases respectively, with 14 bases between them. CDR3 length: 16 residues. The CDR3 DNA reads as TGCGCCAGCAGCCAAGAGGTGTCAGGGGACACCTACGAGCAGTACTTC. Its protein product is CASSQEVSGDTYEQYF.

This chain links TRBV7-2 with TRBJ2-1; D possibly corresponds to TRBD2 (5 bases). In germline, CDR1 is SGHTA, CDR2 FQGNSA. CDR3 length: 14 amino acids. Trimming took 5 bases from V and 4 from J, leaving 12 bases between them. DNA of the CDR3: TGTGCCAGCAGCCCTGCGGGCGCTTACAATGAGCAGTTCTTC. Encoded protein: CASSPAGAYNEQFF.

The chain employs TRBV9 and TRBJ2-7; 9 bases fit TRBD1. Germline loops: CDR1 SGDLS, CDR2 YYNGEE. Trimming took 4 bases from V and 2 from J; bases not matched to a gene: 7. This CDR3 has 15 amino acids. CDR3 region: CASSRTGTGTYEQYF. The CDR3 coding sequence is TGTGCCAGCAGCCGCACCGGGACAGGGACCTACGAGCAGTACTTC.

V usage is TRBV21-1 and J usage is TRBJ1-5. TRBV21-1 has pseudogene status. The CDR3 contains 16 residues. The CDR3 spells CASSKVSGCSNQPQHF. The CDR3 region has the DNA TGTGCCAGCAGCAAAGTATCGGGGTGCAGCAATCAGCCCCAGCATTTT.

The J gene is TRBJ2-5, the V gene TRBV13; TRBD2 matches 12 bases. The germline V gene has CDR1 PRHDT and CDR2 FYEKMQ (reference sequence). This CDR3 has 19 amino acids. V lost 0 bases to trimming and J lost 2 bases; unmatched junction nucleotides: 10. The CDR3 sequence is CASSLGWASGRADQETQYF. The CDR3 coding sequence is TGTGCCAGCAGCTTAGGCTGGGCTAGCGGGAGGGCCGATCAAGAGACCCAGTACTTC.

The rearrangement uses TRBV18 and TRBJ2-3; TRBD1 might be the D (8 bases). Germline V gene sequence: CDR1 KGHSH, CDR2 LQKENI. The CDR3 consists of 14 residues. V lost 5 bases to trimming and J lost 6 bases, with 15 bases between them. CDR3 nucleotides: TGTGCCAGCTCAACACAGGGGGGGCCCGATACGCAGTATTTT. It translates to CASSTQGGPDTQYF.

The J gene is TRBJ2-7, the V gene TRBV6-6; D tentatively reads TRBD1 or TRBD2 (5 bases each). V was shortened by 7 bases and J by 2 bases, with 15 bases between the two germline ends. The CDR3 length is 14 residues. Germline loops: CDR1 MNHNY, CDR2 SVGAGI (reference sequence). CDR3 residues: CASIPAQGPYEQYF. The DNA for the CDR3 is TGTGCCAGCATTCCGGCTCAGGGACCCTACGAGCAGTACTTC.

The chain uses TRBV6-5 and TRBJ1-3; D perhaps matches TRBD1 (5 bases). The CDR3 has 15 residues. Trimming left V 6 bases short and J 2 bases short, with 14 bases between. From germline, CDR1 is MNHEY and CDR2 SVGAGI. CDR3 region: CASSRPGTAGNTIYF. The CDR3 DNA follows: TGTGCCAGCAGCCGACCCGGGACGGCTGGAAACACCATATATTTT.

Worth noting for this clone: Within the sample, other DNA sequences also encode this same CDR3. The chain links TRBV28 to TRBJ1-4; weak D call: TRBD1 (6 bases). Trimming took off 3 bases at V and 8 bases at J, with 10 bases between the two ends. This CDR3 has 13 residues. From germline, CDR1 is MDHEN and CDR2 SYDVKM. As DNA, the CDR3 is TGTGCCAGCAGTTTCGGGGGCCGGGAAAAACTGTTTTTT. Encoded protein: CASSFGGREKLFF.

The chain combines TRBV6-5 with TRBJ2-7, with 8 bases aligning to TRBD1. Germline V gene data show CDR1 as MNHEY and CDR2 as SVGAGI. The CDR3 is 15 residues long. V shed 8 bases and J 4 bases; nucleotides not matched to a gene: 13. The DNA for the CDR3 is TGTGCCAGCGGACAGAATAAGGGACAGGTGTACGAGCAGTACTTC. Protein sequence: CASGQNKGQVYEQYF.

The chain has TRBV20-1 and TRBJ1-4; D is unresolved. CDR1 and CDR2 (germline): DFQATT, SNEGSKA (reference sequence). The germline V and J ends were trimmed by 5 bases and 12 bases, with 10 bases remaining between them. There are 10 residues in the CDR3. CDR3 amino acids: CSALGLELFF. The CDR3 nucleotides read TGCAGTGCTCTTGGACTAGAACTGTTTTTT.

The CDR3 sequence: CASGQGVSTGELFF. CDR3 sequence (DNA): TGTGCCAGCGGACAGGGGGTCAGCACCGGGGAGCTGTTTTTT. The rearrangement joins TRBV6-1 to TRBJ2-2; 10 nucleotides line up with TRBD1. This CDR3 comprises 14 residues. The V gene's germline CDR1 is MNHNS and CDR2 SASEGT. V lost 8 bases to trimming and J lost 4 bases; unmatched junction nucleotides: 4.

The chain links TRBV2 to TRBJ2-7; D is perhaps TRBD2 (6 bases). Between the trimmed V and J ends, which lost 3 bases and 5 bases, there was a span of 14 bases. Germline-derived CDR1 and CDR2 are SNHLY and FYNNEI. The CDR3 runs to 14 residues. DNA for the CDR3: TGTGCCAGCAGTGAGAGGAGGGCTGGGGACGAGCAGTACTTC. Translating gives CASSERRAGDEQYF.

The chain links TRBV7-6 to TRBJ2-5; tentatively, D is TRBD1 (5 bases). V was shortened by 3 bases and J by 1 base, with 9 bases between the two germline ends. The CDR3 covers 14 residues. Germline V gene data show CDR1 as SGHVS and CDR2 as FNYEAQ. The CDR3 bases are TGTGCCAGCAGCTTTCGACAGATCCAAGAGACCCAGTACTTC. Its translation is CASSFRQIQETQYF.

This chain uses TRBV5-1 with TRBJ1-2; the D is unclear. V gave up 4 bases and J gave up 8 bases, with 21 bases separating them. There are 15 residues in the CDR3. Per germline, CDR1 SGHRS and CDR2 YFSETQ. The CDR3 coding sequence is TGCGCCAGCAGCGCCTCATTAGGGTTTAGTGGCGGCTACACCTTC. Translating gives CASSASLGFSGGYTF.

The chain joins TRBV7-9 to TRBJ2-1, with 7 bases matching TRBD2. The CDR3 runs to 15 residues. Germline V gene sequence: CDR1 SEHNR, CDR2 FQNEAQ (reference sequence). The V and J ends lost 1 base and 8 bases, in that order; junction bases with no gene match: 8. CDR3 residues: CASSLEGGAVYEQFF. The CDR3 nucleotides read TGTGCCAGCAGCTTAGAGGGAGGGGCGGTCTATGAGCAGTTCTTC.

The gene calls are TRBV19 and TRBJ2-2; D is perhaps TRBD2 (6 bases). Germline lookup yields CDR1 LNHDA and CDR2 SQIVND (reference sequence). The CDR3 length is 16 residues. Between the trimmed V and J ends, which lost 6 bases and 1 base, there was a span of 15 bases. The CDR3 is CASRDGGRGNTGELFF. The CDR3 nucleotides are TGTGCCAGTAGGGACGGAGGGAGAGGGAACACCGGGGAGCTGTTTTTT.

The CDR3 DNA is TGCGCCAGCAGCTTGGTAACAGGACGAACCGGGGAGCTGTTTTTT. It yields the protein CASSLVTGRTGELFF. The chain links TRBV5-1 to TRBJ2-2, with a weak D call TRBD1 (5 bases). Deletions cut 0 bases from V and 5 bases from J, with 11 bases between. Germline V gene data show CDR1 as SGHRS and CDR2 as YFSETQ. This CDR3 contains 15 residues.

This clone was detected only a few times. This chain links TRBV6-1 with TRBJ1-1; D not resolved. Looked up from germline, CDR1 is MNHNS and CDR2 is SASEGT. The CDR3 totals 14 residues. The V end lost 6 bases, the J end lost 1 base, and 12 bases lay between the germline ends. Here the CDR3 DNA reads TGTGCCAGCAGAGTTGGACGGTGGAACACTGAAGCTTTCTTT. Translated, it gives CASRVGRWNTEAFF.

The CDR3 sequence: CASSAPGAGANTEAFF. The DNA of the CDR3 is TGTGCCAGCAGTGCCCCGGGGGCAGGGGCGAACACTGAAGCTTTCTTT. This chain joins TRBV6-1 and TRBJ1-1; TRBD1 might be the D (6 bases). The V and J ends lost 4 bases and 1 base respectively, with 16 bases between them. This CDR3 is built from 16 residues. Germline assignment: CDR1 MNHNS and CDR2 SASEGT.

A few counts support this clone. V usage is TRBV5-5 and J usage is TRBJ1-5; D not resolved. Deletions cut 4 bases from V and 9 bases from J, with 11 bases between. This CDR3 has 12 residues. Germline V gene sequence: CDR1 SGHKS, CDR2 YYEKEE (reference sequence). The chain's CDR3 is CASSPIGRPQHF. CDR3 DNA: TGTGCCAGCAGCCCCATAGGCCGGCCCCAGCATTTT.

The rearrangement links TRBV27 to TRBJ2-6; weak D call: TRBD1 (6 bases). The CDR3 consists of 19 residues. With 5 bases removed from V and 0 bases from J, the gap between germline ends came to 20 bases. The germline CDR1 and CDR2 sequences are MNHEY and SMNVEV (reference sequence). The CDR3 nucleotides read TGTGCCAGCAGTACATTACAGGGACAAATGTCCTCTGGGGCCAACGTCCTGACTTTC. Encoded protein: CASSTLQGQMSSGANVLTF.

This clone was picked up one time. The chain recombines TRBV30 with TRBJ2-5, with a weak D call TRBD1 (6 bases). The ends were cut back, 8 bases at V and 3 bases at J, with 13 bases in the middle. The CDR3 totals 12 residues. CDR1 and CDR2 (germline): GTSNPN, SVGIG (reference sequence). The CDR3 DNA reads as TGTGCCCTACGAGGGGGAGAAGAGACCCAGTACTTC. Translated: CALRGGEETQYF.

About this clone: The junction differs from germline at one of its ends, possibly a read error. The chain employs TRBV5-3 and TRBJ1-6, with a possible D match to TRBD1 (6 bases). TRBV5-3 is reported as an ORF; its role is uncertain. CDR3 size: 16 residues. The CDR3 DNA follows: TGTGCCAGAAGCTCCCCGGACAGTTCCTCTAATTCACCCCTCCACTTT. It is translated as CARSSPDSSSNSPLHF.

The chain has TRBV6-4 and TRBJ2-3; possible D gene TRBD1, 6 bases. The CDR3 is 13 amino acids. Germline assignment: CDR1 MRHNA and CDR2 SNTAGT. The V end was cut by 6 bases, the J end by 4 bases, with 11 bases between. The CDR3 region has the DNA TGTGCCAGCAGCGCCCAGGGGTCAGATACGCAGTATTTT. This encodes CASSAQGSDTQYF.

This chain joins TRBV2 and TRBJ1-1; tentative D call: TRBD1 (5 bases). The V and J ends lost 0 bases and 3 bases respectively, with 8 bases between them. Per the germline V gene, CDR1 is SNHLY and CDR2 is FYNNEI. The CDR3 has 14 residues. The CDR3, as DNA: TGTGCCAGCAGTGAAGCAGAGGGGTACACTGAAGCTTTCTTT. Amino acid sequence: CASSEAEGYTEAFF. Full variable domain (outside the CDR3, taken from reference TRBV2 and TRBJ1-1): EPEVTQTPSHQVTQMGQEVILRCVPISNHLYFYWYRQILGQKVEFLVSFYNNEISEKSEIFDDQFSVERPDGSNFTLKIRSTKLEDSAMYFCASSEAEGYTEAFFGQGTRLTVV.

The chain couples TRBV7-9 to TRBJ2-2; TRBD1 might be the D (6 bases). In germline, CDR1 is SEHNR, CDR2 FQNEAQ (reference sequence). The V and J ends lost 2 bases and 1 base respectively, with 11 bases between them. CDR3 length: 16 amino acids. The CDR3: CASSLRGTRNTGELFF. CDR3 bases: TGTGCCAGCAGCTTAAGGGGGACAAGGAACACCGGGGAGCTGTTTTTT. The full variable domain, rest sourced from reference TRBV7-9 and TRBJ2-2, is DTGVSQNPRHKITKRGQNVTFRCDPISEHNRLYWYRQTLGQGPEFLTYFQNEAQLEKSRLLSDRFSAERPKGSFSTLEIQRTEQGDSAMYLCASSLRGTRNTGELFFGEGSRLTVL.